A selection of T cell receptor beta chains follows, all from one sample in a study of OX40 agonist ivuxolimab in advanced cancers. Sequencing used immunoSEQ multiplex PCR; TCRdb keeps in-frame clones, though not all of them. The sample has 65,000 to 70,000 clones, about 81% seen once. Source: CD4+ or CD8+ T cells sorted from blood, taken in a trial of the OX40 agonist ivuxolimab. These receptors were taken from an adult with an advanced solid tumor such as melanoma, head and neck, liver or kidney cancer. Each CDR3 is given with its conserved first and last residue. D genes are given only for firm matches. Size tells how often a clone was seen (once, few, many) or the class of an expanded clone, and some rows leave it out.

v_gene: TRBV30
abundance: NA
j_gene: TRBJ1-2
d_gene: TRBD1
CDR3nt: TGTGCCTGGAACCGGGACAGGGGGCTTGGTGGCTACACCTTC
CDR3aa: CAWNRDRGLGGYTF

v_gene: TRBV7-2
abundance: NA
j_gene: TRBJ1-2
d_gene: NA
CDR3nt: TGTGCCAGCAGCTTAGGACACGGAAACTATGGCTACACCTTC
CDR3aa: CASSLGHGNYGYTF

v_gene: TRBV5-1
abundance: NA
j_gene: TRBJ1-2
d_gene: TRBD1
CDR3nt: TGCGCCAGCAGCGTGACAGGGGAAGAAAACTATGGCTACACCTTC
CDR3aa: CASSVTGEENYGYTF

v_gene: TRBV7-2
abundance: NA
j_gene: TRBJ2-7
d_gene: NA
CDR3nt: TGTGCCAGCAGCATTGACCCGAAAGTGGAGCAGTACTTC
CDR3aa: CASSIDPKVEQYF

v_gene: TRBV6-4
abundance: NA
j_gene: TRBJ1-1
d_gene: NA
CDR3nt: TGTGCCAGCAGTGGTGAGGGAAGGGTGACTGAAGCTTTCTTT
CDR3aa: CASSGEGRVTEAFF

v_gene: TRBV9
abundance: NA
j_gene: TRBJ1-2
d_gene: NA
CDR3nt: TGTGCCAGCAGCGCGGACAGCCTTTTTAACTATGGCTACACCTTC
CDR3aa: CASSADSLFNYGYTF

v_gene: TRBV2
abundance: NA
j_gene: TRBJ1-5
d_gene: NA
CDR3nt: TGTGCCAGCAGGGAAACGACTTCTCAGCCCCAGCATTTT
CDR3aa: CASRETTSQPQHF

v_gene: TRBV19
abundance: NA
j_gene: TRBJ1-4
d_gene: NA
CDR3nt: TGTGCCAGTAGAGCGGGACAAATTAATGAAAAACTGTTTTTT
CDR3aa: CASRAGQINEKLFF

v_gene: TRBV5-4
abundance: NA
j_gene: TRBJ2-1
d_gene: TRBD2
CDR3nt: TGTGCCAGCAGCCTAAGGACTAGCGGCTACAATGAGCAGTTCTTC
CDR3aa: CASSLRTSGYNEQFF

v_gene: TRBV28
abundance: NA
j_gene: TRBJ2-3
d_gene: TRBD2
CDR3nt: TGTGCCAGCAGTCTCGGACTAGCGGACCGCACAGATACGCAGTATTTT
CDR3aa: CASSLGLADRTDTQYF

v_gene: TRBV7-9
abundance: NA
j_gene: TRBJ1-3
d_gene: TRBD1
CDR3nt: TGTGCCAGCAGCTTAAAAGTCCGGGACAGAGGCGGGAACACCATATATTTT
CDR3aa: CASSLKVRDRGGNTIYF

v_gene: TRBV7-2
abundance: NA
j_gene: TRBJ2-5
d_gene: NA
CDR3nt: TGTGCCAGCAGCTTAGGTAGCGGAGCCGGAGCCCAGTACTTC
CDR3aa: CASSLGSGAGAQYF

v_gene: TRBV5-5
abundance: once
j_gene: TRBJ1-4
d_gene: NA
CDR3nt: TGTGCCAGCAGCTTGGAGGGGCGGGATGAAAAACTGTTTTTT
CDR3aa: CASSLEGRDEKLFF

v_gene: TRBV6-1
abundance: once
j_gene: TRBJ1-2
d_gene: NA
CDR3nt: TGTGCCAGCAGTGAAGGCGGCGGCTATGGCTACACCTTC
CDR3aa: CASSEGGGYGYTF

v_gene: TRBV6-4
abundance: NA
j_gene: TRBJ1-6
d_gene: NA
CDR3nt: TGTGCCAGCAGACCTCACCACAGTTCACCCCTCCACTTT
CDR3aa: CASRPHHSSPLHF

v_gene: TRBV18
abundance: NA
j_gene: TRBJ2-3
d_gene: NA
CDR3nt: TGTGCCAGCTCACCGGGAAGCGTCGCAGATACGCAGTATTTT
CDR3aa: CASSPGSVADTQYF

v_gene: TRBV18
abundance: NA
j_gene: TRBJ1-1
d_gene: NA
CDR3nt: TGTGCCAGCTCACGGGGGGTCGGGAACACTGAAGCTTTCTTT
CDR3aa: CASSRGVGNTEAFF

v_gene: TRBV7-8
abundance: NA
j_gene: TRBJ2-2
d_gene: NA
CDR3nt: TGTGCCAGCTCTAATTTCGGGGTCACCGGGGAGCTGTTTTTT
CDR3aa: CASSNFGVTGELFF

v_gene: TRBV18
abundance: few
j_gene: TRBJ1-1
d_gene: NA
CDR3nt: TGTGCCAGCTCACAAACAGTGAACACTGAAGCTTTCTTT
CDR3aa: CASSQTVNTEAFF

v_gene: TRBV18
abundance: NA
j_gene: TRBJ2-5
d_gene: NA
CDR3nt: TGTGCCAGCTCACCGGAAAGGAAAGAGACCCAGTACTTC
CDR3aa: CASSPERKETQYF

v_gene: TRBV7-9
abundance: NA
j_gene: TRBJ2-1
d_gene: NA
CDR3nt: TGTGCCAGCAGCTTAGTTGTTGGGGGAGAATACAATGAGCAGTTCTTC
CDR3aa: CASSLVVGGEYNEQFF

v_gene: TRBV6-6
abundance: NA
j_gene: TRBJ2-7
d_gene: NA
CDR3nt: TGTGCCAGCAGTTGGGACGCGAAATCCTACGAGCAGTACTTC
CDR3aa: CASSWDAKSYEQYF

v_gene: TRBV9
abundance: NA
j_gene: TRBJ2-5
d_gene: NA
CDR3nt: TGTGCCAGCAGCCAGTCGGCGGGCTTCCAAGAGACCCAGTACTTC
CDR3aa: CASSQSAGFQETQYF

v_gene: TRBV19
abundance: NA
j_gene: TRBJ2-7
d_gene: NA
CDR3nt: TGTGCCAGTAGTTCCGTGGGCGGGTTCGAGCAGTACTTC
CDR3aa: CASSSVGGFEQYF

v_gene: TRBV10-3
abundance: NA
j_gene: TRBJ1-3
d_gene: NA
CDR3nt: TGTGCCATCAGTGAGTCGAATTTCCAATCAAGGGGCTCTGGAAACACCATATATTTT
CDR3aa: CAISESNFQSRGSGNTIYF

v_gene: TRBV7-9
abundance: NA
j_gene: TRBJ2-1
d_gene: NA
CDR3nt: TGTGCCAGCACATGGCTCCCCTACAATGAGCAGTTCTTC
CDR3aa: CASTWLPYNEQFF

v_gene: TRBV7-2
abundance: once
j_gene: TRBJ1-2
d_gene: NA
CDR3nt: TGTGCCAGCAGCTTCCGGACAGCTAACTATGGCTACACCTTC
CDR3aa: CASSFRTANYGYTF

v_gene: TRBV5-1
abundance: NA
j_gene: TRBJ2-6
d_gene: NA
CDR3nt: TGCGCCAGCAGCAAATTACAGATCTCTGGGGCCAACGTCCTGACTTTC
CDR3aa: CASSKLQISGANVLTF

v_gene: TRBV7-2
abundance: once
j_gene: TRBJ2-5
d_gene: NA
CDR3nt: TGTGCCAGCAGCTTGAGTATGGGGGCTTCACAAGAGACCCAGTACTTC
CDR3aa: CASSLSMGASQETQYF

v_gene: TRBV18
abundance: NA
j_gene: TRBJ2-1
d_gene: NA
CDR3nt: TGTGCCAGCTCACCTCGGGGCAGACACAATGAGCAGTTCTTC
CDR3aa: CASSPRGRHNEQFF

v_gene: TRBV19
abundance: NA
j_gene: TRBJ1-4
d_gene: NA
CDR3nt: TGTGCCAGTAGTTCGGAATCTAATGAAAAACTGTTTTTT
CDR3aa: CASSSESNEKLFF

v_gene: TRBV5-1
abundance: NA
j_gene: TRBJ2-7
d_gene: NA
CDR3nt: TGCGCCAGCAGCTTGGTTGGGACACAGGCAAACGAGCAGTACTTC
CDR3aa: CASSLVGTQANEQYF

v_gene: TRBV7-3
abundance: once
j_gene: TRBJ2-5
d_gene: NA
CDR3nt: TGTGCCAGCAGCCGTCGGGCACGGGCCCGGGGAGAGACCCAGTACTTC
CDR3aa: CASSRRARARGETQYF

v_gene: TRBV4-1
abundance: NA
j_gene: TRBJ1-5
d_gene: NA
CDR3nt: TGCGCCAGCAGTTTGGGACGCGGGCAGCCCCAGCATTTT
CDR3aa: CASSLGRGQPQHF

v_gene: TRBV7-9
abundance: NA
j_gene: TRBJ1-1
d_gene: NA
CDR3nt: TGTGCCAGCAGCTTGCAGGTGAACACTGAAGCTTTCTTT
CDR3aa: CASSLQVNTEAFF

v_gene: TRBV6-1
abundance: NA
j_gene: TRBJ1-4
d_gene: NA
CDR3nt: TGTGCCACCGAGACAGGAACTCGAGAAAAACTGTTTTTT
CDR3aa: CATETGTREKLFF